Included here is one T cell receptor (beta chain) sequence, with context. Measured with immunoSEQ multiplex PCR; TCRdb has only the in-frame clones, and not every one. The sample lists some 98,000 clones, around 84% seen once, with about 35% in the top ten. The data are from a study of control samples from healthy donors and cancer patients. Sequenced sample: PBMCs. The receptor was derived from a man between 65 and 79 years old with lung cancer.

The CDR3, as DNA: TGCGCCAGCAGCTGGACAGGGAGAGACACTGAAGCTTTCTTT. Residues: CASSWTGRDTEAFF. J is TRBJ1-1 and V is TRBV5-1; 8 bases align to TRBD1. V lost 3 bases to trimming and J lost 3 bases; unmatched junction nucleotides: 4. This CDR3 contains 14 residues. The germline gives CDR1 SGHRS, CDR2 YFSETQ.